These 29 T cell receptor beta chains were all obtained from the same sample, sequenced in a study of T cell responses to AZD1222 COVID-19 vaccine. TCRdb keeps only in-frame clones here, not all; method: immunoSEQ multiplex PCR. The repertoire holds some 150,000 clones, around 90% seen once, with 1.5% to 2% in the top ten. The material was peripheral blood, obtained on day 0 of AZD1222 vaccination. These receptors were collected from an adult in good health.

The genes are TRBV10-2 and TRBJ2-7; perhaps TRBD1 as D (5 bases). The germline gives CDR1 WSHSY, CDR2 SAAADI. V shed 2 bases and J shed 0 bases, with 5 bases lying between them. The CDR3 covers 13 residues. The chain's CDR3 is CASSERGSYEQYV. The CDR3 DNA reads TGCGCCAGCAGTGAGAGGGGCTCCTACGAGCAGTACGTC.

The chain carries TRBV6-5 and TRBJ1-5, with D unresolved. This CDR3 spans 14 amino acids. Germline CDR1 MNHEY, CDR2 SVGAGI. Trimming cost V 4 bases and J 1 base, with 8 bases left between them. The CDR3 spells CASSWHLSNQPQHF. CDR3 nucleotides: TGTGCCAGCAGTTGGCATTTGAGCAATCAGCCCCAGCATTTT.

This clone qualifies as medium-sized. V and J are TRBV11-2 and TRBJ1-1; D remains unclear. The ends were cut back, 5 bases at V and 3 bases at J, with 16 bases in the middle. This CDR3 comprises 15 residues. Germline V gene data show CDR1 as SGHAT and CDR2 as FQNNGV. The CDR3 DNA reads TGTGCCAGCAGCCCACGTCCCCGCTTGGACACTGAAGCTTTCTTT. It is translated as CASSPRPRLDTEAFF.

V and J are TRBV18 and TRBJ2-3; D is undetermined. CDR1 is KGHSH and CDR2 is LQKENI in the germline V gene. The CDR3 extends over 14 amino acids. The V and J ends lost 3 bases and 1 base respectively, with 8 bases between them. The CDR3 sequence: CASSPPSGTDTQYF. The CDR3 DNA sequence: TGTGCCAGCTCACCCCCGAGTGGCACAGATACGCAGTATTTT.

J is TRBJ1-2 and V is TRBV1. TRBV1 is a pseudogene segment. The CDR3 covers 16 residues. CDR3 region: CTSSLPPPGADYGYTF. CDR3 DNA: TGCACCAGCAGCCTTCCACCCCCGGGGGCGGACTATGGCTACACCTTC.

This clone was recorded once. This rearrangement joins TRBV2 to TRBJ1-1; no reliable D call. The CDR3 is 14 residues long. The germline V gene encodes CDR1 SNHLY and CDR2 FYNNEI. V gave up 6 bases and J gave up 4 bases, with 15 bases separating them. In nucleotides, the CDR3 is TGTGCCAGCAGGTTAGAGGGTTTAGGCACTGAAGCTTTCTTT. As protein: CASRLEGLGTEAFF.

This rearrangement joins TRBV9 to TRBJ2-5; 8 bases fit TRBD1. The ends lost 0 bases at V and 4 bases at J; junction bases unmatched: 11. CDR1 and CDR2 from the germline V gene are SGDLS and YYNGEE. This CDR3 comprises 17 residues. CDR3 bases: TGTGCCAGCAGCGTAGGATTCGGAGGACAGGGTGGAGAGACCCAGTACTTC. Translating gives CASSVGFGGQGGETQYF.

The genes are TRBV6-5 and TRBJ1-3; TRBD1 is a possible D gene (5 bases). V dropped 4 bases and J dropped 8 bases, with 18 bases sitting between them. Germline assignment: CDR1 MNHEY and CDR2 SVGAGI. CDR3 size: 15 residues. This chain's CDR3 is CASSSRALGLDTIYF. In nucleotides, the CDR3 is TGTGCCAGCAGTTCCAGGGCCCTCGGTTTGGACACCATATATTTT.

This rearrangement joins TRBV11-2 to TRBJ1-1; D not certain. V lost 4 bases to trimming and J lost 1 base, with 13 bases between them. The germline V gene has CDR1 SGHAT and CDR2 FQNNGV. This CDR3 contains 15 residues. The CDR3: CASSSDRTPNTEAFF. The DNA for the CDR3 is TGTGCCAGCAGCTCAGACCGAACACCGAACACTGAAGCTTTCTTT.

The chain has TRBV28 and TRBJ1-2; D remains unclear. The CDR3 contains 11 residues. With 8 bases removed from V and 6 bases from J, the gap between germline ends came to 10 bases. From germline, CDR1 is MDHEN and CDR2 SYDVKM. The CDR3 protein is CASVGGHGYTF. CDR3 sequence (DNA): TGTGCCAGCGTAGGAGGGCATGGCTACACCTTC.

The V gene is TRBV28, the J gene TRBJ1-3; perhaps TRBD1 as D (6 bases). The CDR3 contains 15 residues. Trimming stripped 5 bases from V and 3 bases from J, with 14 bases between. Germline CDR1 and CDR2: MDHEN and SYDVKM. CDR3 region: CASSATGLSGNTIYF. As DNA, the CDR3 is TGTGCCAGCAGTGCAACAGGGTTGAGTGGAAACACCATATATTTT.

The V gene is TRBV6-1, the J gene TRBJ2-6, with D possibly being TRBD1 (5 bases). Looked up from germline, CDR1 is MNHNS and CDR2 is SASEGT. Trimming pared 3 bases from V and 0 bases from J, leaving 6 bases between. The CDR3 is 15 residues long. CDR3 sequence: CASSEQGSGANVLTF. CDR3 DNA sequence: TGTGCCAGCAGTGAGCAGGGCTCTGGGGCCAACGTCCTGACTTTC.

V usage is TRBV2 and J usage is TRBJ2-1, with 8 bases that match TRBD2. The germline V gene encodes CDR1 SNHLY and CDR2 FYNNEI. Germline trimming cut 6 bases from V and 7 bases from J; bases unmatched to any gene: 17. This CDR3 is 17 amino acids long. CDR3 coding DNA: TGTGCCAGCAGCCGCATAGGTAGCGGGGAGGGGATAAATGAGCAGTTCTTC. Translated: CASSRIGSGEGINEQFF.

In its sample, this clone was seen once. CDR3 nucleotide sequence: TGTGCCAGCAGCCAAGTCCGCAACAGGGCCCCGAACACCGGGGAGCTGTTTTTT. Amino acids: CASSQVRNRAPNTGELFF. This rearrangement joins TRBV3-1 (or the pseudogene TRBV3-2) to TRBJ2-2; a weak D match, TRBD1 (6 bases). The CDR3 length is 18 residues. Trimming removed 1 base at V and 0 bases at J, with 15 bases between. CDR1 and CDR2 from the germline V gene are LGHDT and YNNKEL (reference sequence).

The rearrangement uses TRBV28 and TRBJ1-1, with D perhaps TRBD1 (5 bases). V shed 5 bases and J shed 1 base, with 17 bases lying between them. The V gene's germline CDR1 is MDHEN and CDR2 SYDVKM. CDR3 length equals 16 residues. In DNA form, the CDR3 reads TGTGCCAGCAGTCTACGAGGGACGTTCGCGAACACTGAAGCTTTCTTT. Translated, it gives CASSLRGTFANTEAFF.

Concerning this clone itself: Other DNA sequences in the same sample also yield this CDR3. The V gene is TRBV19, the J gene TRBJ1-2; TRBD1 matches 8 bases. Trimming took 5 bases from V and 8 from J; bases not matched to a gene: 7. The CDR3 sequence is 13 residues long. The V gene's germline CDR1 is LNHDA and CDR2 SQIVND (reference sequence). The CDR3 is CASSFGQGLGYTF. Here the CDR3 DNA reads TGTGCCAGTAGTTTCGGACAGGGTTTGGGCTACACCTTC.

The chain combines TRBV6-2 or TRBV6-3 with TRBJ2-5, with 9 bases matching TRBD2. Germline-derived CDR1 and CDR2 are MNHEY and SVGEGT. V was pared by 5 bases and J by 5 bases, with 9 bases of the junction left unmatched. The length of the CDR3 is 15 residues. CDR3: CASSILAGAAETQYF. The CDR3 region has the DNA TGTGCCAGCAGTATATTAGCGGGAGCGGCGGAGACCCAGTACTTC.

The CDR3 reads CASSPHGRGPLHF. The CDR3 DNA follows: TGTGCCAGCAGTCCCCATGGAAGGGGTCCCCTCCACTTT. The V call is TRBV25-1, the J call TRBJ1-6, with a weak D call TRBD1 (5 bases). Between the trimmed V and J ends, which lost 5 bases and 13 bases, there was a span of 15 bases. This CDR3 has 13 residues. Germline CDR1 is MGHDK and CDR2 is SYGVNS. Supplemented by reference TRBV25-1 and TRBJ1-6, the full variable domain reads EADIYQTPRYLVIGTGKKITLECSQTMGHDKMYWYQQDPGMELHLIHYSYGVNSTEKGDLSSESTVSRIRTEHFPLTLESARPSHTSQYLCASSPHGRGPLHFGNGTRLTVT.

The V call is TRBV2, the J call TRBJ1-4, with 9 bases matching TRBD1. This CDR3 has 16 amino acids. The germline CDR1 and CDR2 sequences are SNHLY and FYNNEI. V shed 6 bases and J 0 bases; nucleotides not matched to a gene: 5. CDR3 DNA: TGTGCCAGCAGAAGGGACAGGGCATCAACTAATGAAAAACTGTTTTTT. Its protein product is CASRRDRASTNEKLFF. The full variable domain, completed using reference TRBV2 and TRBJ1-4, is EPEVTQTPSHQVTQMGQEVILRCVPISNHLYFYWYRQILGQKVEFLVSFYNNEISEKSEIFDDQFSVERPDGSNFTLKIRSTKLEDSAMYFCASRRDRASTNEKLFFGSGTQLSVL.

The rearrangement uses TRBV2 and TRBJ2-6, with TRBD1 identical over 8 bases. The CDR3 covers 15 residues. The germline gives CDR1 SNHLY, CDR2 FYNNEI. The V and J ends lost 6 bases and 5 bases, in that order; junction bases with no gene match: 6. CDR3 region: CASSDRTGRANVLTF. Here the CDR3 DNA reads TGTGCCAGCAGCGACCGGACAGGGAGGGCCAACGTCCTGACTTTC.

The CDR3 DNA reads TGTGCCAGCAGCTTAGATATAGGCCCCAGGGGAAAGACCCAGTACTTC. It translates to CASSLDIGPRGKTQYF. V usage is TRBV7-9 and J usage is TRBJ2-5; D possibly corresponds to TRBD1 (6 bases). The V gene lost 1 base and the J gene lost 6 bases, with 18 bases spanning the gap. The length of the CDR3 is 16 residues. Germline CDR1 and CDR2: SEHNR and FQNEAQ (reference sequence).

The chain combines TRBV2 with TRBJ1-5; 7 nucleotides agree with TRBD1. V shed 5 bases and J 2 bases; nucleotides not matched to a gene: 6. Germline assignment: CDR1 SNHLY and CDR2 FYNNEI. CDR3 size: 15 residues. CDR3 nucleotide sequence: TGTGCCAGCAGTAAAGACAGGGTTGGCAATCAGCCCCAGCATTTT. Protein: CASSKDRVGNQPQHF.

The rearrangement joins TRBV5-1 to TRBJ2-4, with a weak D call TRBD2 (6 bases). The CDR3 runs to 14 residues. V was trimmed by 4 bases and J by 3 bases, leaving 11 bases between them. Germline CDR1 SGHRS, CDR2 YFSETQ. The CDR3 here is CASSKGGDKNIQYF. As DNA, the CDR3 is TGCGCCAGCAGCAAAGGAGGGGACAAAAACATTCAGTACTTC.

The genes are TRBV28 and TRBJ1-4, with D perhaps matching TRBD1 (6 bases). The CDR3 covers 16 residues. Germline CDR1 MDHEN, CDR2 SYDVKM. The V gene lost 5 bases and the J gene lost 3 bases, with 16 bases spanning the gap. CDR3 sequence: CASSTIGGAPNEKLFF. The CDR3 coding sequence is TGTGCCAGCAGTACGATAGGGGGGGCCCCTAATGAAAAACTGTTTTTT.

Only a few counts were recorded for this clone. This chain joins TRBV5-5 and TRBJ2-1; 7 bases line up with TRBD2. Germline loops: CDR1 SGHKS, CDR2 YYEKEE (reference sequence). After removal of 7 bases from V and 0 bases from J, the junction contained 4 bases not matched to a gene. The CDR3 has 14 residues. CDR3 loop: CASRGDVSYNEQFF. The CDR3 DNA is TGTGCCAGCCGGGGGGACGTCTCCTACAATGAGCAGTTCTTC.

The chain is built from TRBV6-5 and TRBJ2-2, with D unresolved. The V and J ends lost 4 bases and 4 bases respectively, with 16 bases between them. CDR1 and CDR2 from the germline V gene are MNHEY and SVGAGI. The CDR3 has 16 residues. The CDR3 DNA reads TGTGCCAGCAGTTGGACCGGAAGCGTGGGCACCGGGGAGCTGTTTTTT. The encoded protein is CASSWTGSVGTGELFF.

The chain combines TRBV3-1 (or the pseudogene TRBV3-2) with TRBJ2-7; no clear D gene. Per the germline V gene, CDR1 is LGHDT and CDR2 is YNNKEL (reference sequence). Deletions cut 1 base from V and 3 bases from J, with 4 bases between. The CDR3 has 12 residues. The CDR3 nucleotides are TGTGCCAGCAGCCAAGTAGACTACGAGCAGTACTTC. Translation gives CASSQVDYEQYF.

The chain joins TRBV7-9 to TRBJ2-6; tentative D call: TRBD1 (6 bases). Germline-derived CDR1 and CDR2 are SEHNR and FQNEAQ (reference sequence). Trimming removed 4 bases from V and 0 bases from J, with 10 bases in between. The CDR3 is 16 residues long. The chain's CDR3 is CASSWSRGSGANVLTF. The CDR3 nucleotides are TGTGCCAGCAGCTGGAGCAGGGGCTCTGGGGCCAACGTCCTGACTTTC.

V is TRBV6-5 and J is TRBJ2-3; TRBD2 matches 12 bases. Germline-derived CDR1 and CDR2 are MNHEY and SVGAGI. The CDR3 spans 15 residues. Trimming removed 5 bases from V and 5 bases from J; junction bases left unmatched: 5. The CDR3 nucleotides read TGTGCCAGCAGTCTAGCGGGGGGGCTGGGAGATACGCAGTATTTT. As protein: CASSLAGGLGDTQYF.